This is a list of T cell receptor beta chains from one sample in a study of T cells in Graves' hyperthyroidism and ophthalmopathy. TCRdb reprocessed the multiplex PCR reads with MiXCR, giving one entry per CDR3 protein. Of 560,000 or so distinct CDR3 sequences listed, just under 20% are singletons. The sequenced material came from blood. The receptors stem from a man in his forties with Graves' ophthalmopathy. CDR3s include the opening cysteine and the closing phenylalanine or tryptophan. A D gene is named only where the DNA matches it firmly. Clone sizes are given selectively: once, few, many, or a class where the clone is expanded.

TRBJ1-2	few	-	TRBV3-1	CASSQVGESAYGYTF	TGTGCCAGCAGCCAAGTGGGGGAATCGGCCTATGGCTACACCTTC
TRBJ1-4	few	-	TRBV12-3/TRBV12-4	CASRTVATNEKLFF	TGTGCCAGCCGGACCGTTGCAACTAATGAAAAACTGTTTTTT
TRBJ2-2	few	-	TRBV2	CATHRRVGELFF	TGTGCCACCCACCGGCGGGTCGGGGAGCTGTTTTTT
TRBJ2-5	-	-	TRBV28	CASSHPGRQETQYF	TGTGCCAGCAGTCACCCGGGACGCCAAGAGACCCAGTACTTC
TRBJ2-3	many	-	TRBV7-9	CASRAVTDTQYF	TGTGCCAGCAGGGCAGTCACAGATACGCAGTATTTT
TRBJ2-3	many	-	TRBV5-1	CASSLSRTASTDTQYF	TGCGCCAGCAGCTTGTCCAGGACCGCTAGCACAGATACGCAGTATTTT
TRBJ2-7	-	TRBD1	TRBV27	CASTPGGSLLYEQYF	TGTGCCAGCACCCCAGGGGGATCTCTGCTCTACGAGCAGTACTTC
TRBJ2-1	-	-	TRBV29-1	CSVNSLNEQFF	TGCAGCGTTAACAGTTTGAATGAGCAGTTCTTC
TRBJ2-5	-	-	TRBV5-4	CASSKVPKETQYF	TGTGCCAGCAGCAAGGTCCCAAAAGAGACCCAGTACTTC
TRBJ2-3	-	TRBD2	TRBV20-1	CSASPTSGITDTQYF	TGCAGTGCCTCGCCGACTAGCGGGATCACAGATACGCAGTATTTT
TRBJ2-5	many	-	TRBV2	CASSPDGGQETQYF	TGTGCCAGCAGCCCTGACGGTGGGCAAGAGACCCAGTACTTC
TRBJ2-2	once	-	TRBV9	CASSGRRGTGELFF	TGTGCCAGCAGCGGGAGGCGAGGCACCGGGGAGCTGTTTTTT
TRBJ1-2	many	-	TRBV12-3/TRBV12-4	CASSTGFSYGYTF	TGTGCCAGCAGTACAGGGTTTAGCTATGGCTACACCTTC
TRBJ1-5	many	TRBD1	TRBV7-8	CASSFGGGTGRNQPQHF	TGTGCCAGCAGCTTCGGGGGAGGGACAGGGAGAAATCAGCCCCAGCATTTT